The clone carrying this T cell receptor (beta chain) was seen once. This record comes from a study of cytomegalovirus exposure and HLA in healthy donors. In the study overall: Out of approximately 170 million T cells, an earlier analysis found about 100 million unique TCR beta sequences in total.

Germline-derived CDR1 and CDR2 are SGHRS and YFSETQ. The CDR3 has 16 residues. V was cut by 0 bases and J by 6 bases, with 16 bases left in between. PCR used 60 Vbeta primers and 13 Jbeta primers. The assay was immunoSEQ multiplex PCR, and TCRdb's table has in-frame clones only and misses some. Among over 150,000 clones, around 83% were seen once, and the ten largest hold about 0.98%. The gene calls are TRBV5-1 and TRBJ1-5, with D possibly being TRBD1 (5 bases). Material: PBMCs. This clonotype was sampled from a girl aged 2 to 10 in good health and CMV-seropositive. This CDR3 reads CASSLGVGDGGQPQHF. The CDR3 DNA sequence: TGCGCCAGCAGCTTGGGGGTTGGGGACGGGGGTCAGCCCCAGCATTTT.